Shown below are 19 T cell receptor beta chains from a single sample sequenced in a study of Graves' ophthalmopathy and Graves' hyperthyroidism. Using RNA transcripts, the TCR beta CDR3 regions were amplified. HTBI primers were employed in first-round RT-PCR, then a second-round multiplex PCR followed. TCRdb reprocessed the multiplex PCR reads with MiXCR, giving one entry per CDR3 protein. The sample gives approximately 210,000 distinct CDR3 sequences, about a fifth of which show up once; 35% to 55% is in the top ten. Sequenced material: peripheral blood. These receptors were obtained from a woman aged 45-65 years with Graves' ophthalmopathy.

A few counts support this clonotype. This chain connects TRBV12-3 or TRBV12-4 to TRBJ2-2; the D gene is possibly TRBD2 (5 bases). V lost 6 bases, J lost 3 bases, and 8 bases lay in between. There are 13 residues in the CDR3. This chain's CDR3 is CASRASHTGELFF. In DNA form, the CDR3 reads TGTGCCAGCAGGGCTAGCCACACCGGGGAGCTGTTTTTT.

This clonotype was seen ten or more times. The chain couples TRBV24-1 to TRBJ2-7, with a tentative D call TRBD2 (5 bases). Trimming took off 5 bases at V and 4 bases at J, with 8 bases between the two ends. Germline CDR1 and CDR2: KGHDR and SFDVKD. The CDR3 totals 12 residues. CDR3 amino acids: CATSGGLYEQYF. CDR3 DNA: TGTGCCACCAGTGGAGGGTTGTACGAGCAGTACTTC.

In its sample, this clonotype was seen many times. V is TRBV20-1 and J is TRBJ2-7; perhaps TRBD2 as D (5 bases). The CDR3 has 13 amino acids. Trimming took off 6 bases at V and 4 bases at J, with 16 bases between the two ends. CDR1 is DFQATT, CDR2 SNEGSKA, per germline (reference sequence). CDR3 DNA: TGCAGTGCACAACAGAGGGCAAAGTACGAGCAGTACTTC. Protein product: CSAQQRAKYEQYF.

This clonotype came up many times. The CDR3 nucleotides read TGTGCCAGTAGTATAGATGGCCAGGGCCCCTACGAGCAGTACTTC. It codes for CASSIDGQGPYEQYF. The V call is TRBV19, the J call TRBJ2-7; D is perhaps TRBD1 (5 bases). CDR3 size: 15 residues. V lost 0 bases to trimming and J lost 2 bases, with 11 bases between them. Germline assignment: CDR1 LNHDA and CDR2 SQIVND (reference sequence).

This clonotype was found many times. V and J are TRBV7-9 and TRBJ2-7; D might be TRBD1 or TRBD2, each matching 5 bases. This CDR3 contains 14 residues. CDR1 is SEHNR and CDR2 is FQNEAQ in the germline V gene (reference sequence). Trimming shortened V by 5 bases and J by 5 bases, and 16 bases separated the two germline ends. The CDR3 region has the DNA TGTGCCAGCAGCCAACGGGGACCGCGGGACGAGCAGTACTTC. It yields the protein CASSQRGPRDEQYF.

This clonotype has just a few counts. This chain links TRBV28 with TRBJ1-5; TRBD1 aligns across 8 bases. This CDR3 contains 16 residues. Looked up from germline, CDR1 is MDHEN and CDR2 is SYDVKM. With 5 bases clipped from V and 2 bases from J, the junction kept 8 bases outside the gene matches. DNA of the CDR3: TGTGCCAGCAGTCTGACAGGGGTCGGGGGCAATCAGCCCCAGCATTTT. Encoded protein: CASSLTGVGGNQPQHF.

This clonotype was seen ten or more times. The gene calls are TRBV6-1 and TRBJ1-1; no reliable D call. CDR1 and CDR2 from the germline V gene are MNHNS and SASEGT. Between the trimmed V and J ends, which lost 7 bases and 4 bases, there was a span of 19 bases. The CDR3 is made up of 15 amino acids. DNA for the CDR3: TGTGCCAGCACCCCGAACGGGGTTATGGCCACTGAAGCTTTCTTT. It yields the protein CASTPNGVMATEAFF.

The table lists this clonotype with many counts. The chain combines TRBV7-8 with TRBJ1-5; D might be TRBD1 (6 bases). The CDR3 is 18 amino acids. Deletions cut 7 bases from V and 2 bases from J, with 24 bases between. CDR1 and CDR2 (germline): SGHVS, FQNEAQ. CDR3 DNA: TGTGCCAGCACAGAAGGGGCACTCGCCGGGGGCGGCAATCAGCCCCAGCATTTT. Its protein is CASTEGALAGGGNQPQHF.

This clonotype occurred many times. The rearrangement uses TRBV27 and TRBJ2-7; 14 nucleotides agree with TRBD2. The CDR3 is 17 residues long. Unmatched junction bases numbered 11, after V lost 5 bases and J lost 5 bases. Germline CDR1 is MNHEY and CDR2 is SMNVEV (reference sequence). The DNA of the CDR3 is TGTGCCAGCAGTAAAACCGGGACTAGCGGGAGTAGCGACGAGCAGTACTTC. This gives the protein CASSKTGTSGSSDEQYF.

This clonotype was seen ten or more times. CDR3: CASSSAGVTQETQYF. The CDR3 DNA follows: TGTGCCAGCAGTTCTGCGGGAGTAACTCAAGAGACCCAGTACTTC. J is TRBJ2-5 and V is TRBV12-3 or TRBV12-4; 7 positions agree with TRBD2. Losses at the gene ends were 4 bases for V and 2 bases for J; bases not matched to a gene: 7. The CDR3 runs to 15 residues.

This clonotype was seen a handful of times. The rearrangement joins TRBV7-2 to TRBJ2-7; D remains unclear. Trimming took off 1 base at V and 3 bases at J, with 13 bases between the two ends. The germline V gene has CDR1 SGHTA and CDR2 FQGNSA. CDR3 length equals 15 residues. In DNA form, the CDR3 reads TGTGCCAGCAGCTTAGGCGACGGCGGCCTCTACGAGCAGTACTTC. It encodes CASSLGDGGLYEQYF.

This clonotype occurred many times. This chain uses TRBV20-1 with TRBJ1-5; the D gene is possibly TRBD1 (5 bases). Germline CDR1 DFQATT, CDR2 SNEGSKA (reference sequence). CDR3 length: 13 residues. The germline V and J ends were trimmed by 6 bases and 5 bases, with 14 bases remaining between them. CDR3 nucleotide sequence: TGCAGTGCCATTATGGCGGGGGATCAGCCCCAGCATTTT. It yields the protein CSAIMAGDQPQHF.

This clonotype was recorded many times. V usage is TRBV6-5 and J usage is TRBJ2-2, with D perhaps matching TRBD1 or TRBD2 (5 bases each). V lost 2 bases to trimming and J lost 8 bases, with 9 bases between them. Looked up from germline, CDR1 is MNHEY and CDR2 is SVGAGI. This CDR3 comprises 13 residues. The DNA for the CDR3 is TGTGCCAGCAGTTACGACGGGACGGGGGAGCTGTTTTTT. Translation gives CASSYDGTGELFF.

In this sample, this clonotype turned up many times. The chain employs TRBV30 and TRBJ1-5; the match to TRBD1 covers 8 bases. Looked up from germline, CDR1 is GTSNPN and CDR2 is SVGIG (reference sequence). The V gene end was trimmed by 3 bases and the J gene end by 1 base; junction bases not matched to a gene: 5. The CDR3 has 15 residues. The CDR3 DNA follows: TGTGCCTGGAGGGGGCCAGGGGGCAGCAATCAGCCCCAGCATTTT. Translated, it gives CAWRGPGGSNQPQHF.

The CDR3 loop is CATSREWGEVEAFF. In nucleotides, the CDR3 is TGTGCCACCAGCAGAGAGTGGGGTGAGGTTGAAGCTTTCTTT. This rearrangement joins TRBV15 to TRBJ1-1; D gene unclear. The length of the CDR3 is 14 residues. V was clipped by 0 bases and J by 7 bases, with 12 bases between them. From germline, CDR1 is LNHNV and CDR2 YYDKDF (reference sequence).

This clonotype was seen repeatedly, ten times or more. This rearrangement joins TRBV2 to TRBJ1-2; a weak D match, TRBD1 (5 bases). The CDR3 consists of 11 residues. V was pared by 10 bases and J by 8 bases, with 14 bases between. In germline, CDR1 is SNHLY, CDR2 FYNNEI. CDR3 DNA: TGTGCCAAGGACACCCTCGGCGGCTACACCTTC. Its translation is CAKDTLGGYTF. Using reference TRBV2 and TRBJ1-2 for the parts outside the CDR3, the full variable domain is EPEVTQTPSHQVTQMGQEVILRCVPISNHLYFYWYRQILGQKVEFLVSFYNNEISEKSEIFDDQFSVERPDGSNFTLKIRSTKLEDSAMYFCAKDTLGGYTFGSGTRLTVV.

This clonotype was seen at least ten times. The chain carries TRBV30 and TRBJ1-5; the D gene is possibly TRBD1 (6 bases). CDR3 length: 13 amino acids. Germline-derived CDR1 and CDR2 are GTSNPN and SVGIG (reference sequence). V was trimmed by 2 bases and J by 7 bases, leaving 12 bases between them. The CDR3 region has the DNA TGTGCCTGGAGTACTTCAACAGGGCAGCCCCAGCATTTT. It specifies CAWSTSTGQPQHF.

This clonotype was counted many times. The chain carries TRBV12-3 or TRBV12-4 and TRBJ2-2, with a weak D call TRBD1 (6 bases). V was clipped by 11 bases and J by 2 bases, with 9 bases between them. This CDR3 is built from 12 residues. The CDR3 loop reads CAGGKNTGELFF. CDR3 nucleotides: TGTGCCGGGGGCAAAAACACCGGGGAGCTGTTTTTT.

The chain links TRBV27 to TRBJ1-5; TRBD1 is a possible D gene (5 bases). The CDR3 length is 12 residues. Looked up from germline, CDR1 is MNHEY and CDR2 is SMNVEV (reference sequence). The V end lost 4 bases, the J end lost 9 bases, and 10 bases lay between the germline ends. CDR3 amino acids: CASSSGTGPQHF. The CDR3 DNA is TGTGCCAGCAGTTCGGGGACGGGGCCCCAGCATTTT.